Following are 5 T cell receptor beta chains from one sample sequenced in a study of blood T cell repertoires in COVID-19. Sequencing used immunoSEQ multiplex PCR; TCRdb keeps in-frame clones, though not all of them. In the table there are 40,000 to 45,000 clones, roughly 92% of which are singletons. Sequences were obtained from peripheral blood. The receptor source for this set is a man aged 45-65 years with active COVID-19.

The V gene is TRBV15, the J gene TRBJ2-1, with D tentatively TRBD2 (5 bases). V dropped 5 bases and J dropped 5 bases, with 10 bases sitting between them. The CDR3 consists of 13 residues. Per the germline V gene, CDR1 is LNHNV and CDR2 is YYDKDF (reference sequence). CDR3 in DNA: TGTGCCACCAGCCCGCGGACTGACAATGAGCAGTTCTTC. Translating gives CATSPRTDNEQFF.

This chain connects TRBV14 to TRBJ1-1, with no clear D. Germline-derived CDR1 and CDR2 are SGHDN and FVKESK. The V and J ends lost 2 bases and 1 base respectively, with 5 bases between them. CDR3 length: 13 residues. CDR3 sequence: CASSQYSNTEAFF. The CDR3 DNA reads TGTGCCAGCAGCCAATATTCGAACACTGAAGCTTTCTTT.

The V call is TRBV5-1, the J call TRBJ2-7; 7 nucleotides match TRBD2. Germline trimming cut 0 bases from V and 2 bases from J; bases unmatched to any gene: 8. The CDR3 covers 16 residues. The germline CDR1 and CDR2 sequences are SGHRS and YFSETQ. In DNA, the CDR3 is TGCGCCAGCAGCTTGGGCGTGGCGGGAGTGGCCTACGAGCAGTACTTC. Encoded protein: CASSLGVAGVAYEQYF.

The chain carries TRBV30 and TRBJ2-1, with 9 nucleotides matching TRBD2. The CDR3 is 15 amino acids. Germline-derived CDR1 and CDR2 are GTSNPN and SVGIG (reference sequence). After removal of 5 bases from V and 5 bases from J, the junction contained 10 bases not matched to a gene. The DNA of the CDR3 is TGTGCCTGGTCCGTCCTAGCGGGAAGTCACAATGAGCAGTTCTTC. Protein: CAWSVLAGSHNEQFF.

This chain connects TRBV5-1 to TRBJ2-5, with D possibly being TRBD1 (6 bases). Trimming left V 4 bases short and J 2 bases short, with 9 bases between. The germline V gene encodes CDR1 SGHRS and CDR2 YFSETQ. The CDR3 sequence is 13 residues long. The CDR3 loop is CASSRGMQETQYF. The CDR3 DNA sequence: TGCGCCAGCAGCAGGGGGATGCAAGAGACCCAGTACTTC.